The entry below gives a single TCR beta chain sequence along with its context. Its cognate antigen is unknown. This record belongs to a study of cytomegalovirus exposure and HLA in healthy donors. The CDR3 is made up of 18 amino acids. Between the trimmed V and J ends, which lost 10 bases and 8 bases, there was a span of 32 bases. Germline-derived CDR1 and CDR2 are SNHLY and FYNNEI. General study results and limits: Among CMV-associated TCR beta chains, most appeared HLA-restricted in a later analysis. With later analysis, a missense DCLRE1C variant became linked to TCR beta V- and J-gene trimming.

Use of 60 Vbeta and 13 Jbeta primers characterized the PCR. The table came from immunoSEQ multiplex PCR; TCRdb's copy has only in-frame clones and leaves some out. Its table records about 190,000 clones. The clonotype comes from a woman under 40 in good health and CMV-seropositive. The genes are TRBV2 and TRBJ1-4; no clear D. The sample taken for sequencing was PBMCs. CDR3 sequence (DNA): TGTGCCAACCTGAAGCGCTACCGGGAGTCCCTACTCGCGGAAAAACTGTTTTTT. Amino acid sequence: CANLKRYRESLLAEKLFF.